The 25 T cell receptor beta chains listed next were all sequenced from one sample in a study of shared clonotypes between healthy human individuals. Naive CD8 cells were CD45RO-negative, positively selected for CCR7, excluding terminally differentiated effector memory CD45RA+ cells. TCRdb keeps only in-frame clones here, not all; method: immunoSEQ multiplex PCR. The table records some 2 million clones, approximately 94% of them present only once. The sequenced material came from naive CD8+ T cells sorted from blood. The receptors stem from a man aged 18 to 30 in good health.

V is TRBV7-2 and J is TRBJ2-2, with 13 bases lining up with TRBD2. The CDR3 sequence is 18 residues long. In germline, CDR1 is SGHTA, CDR2 FQGNSA. With 4 bases clipped from V and 1 base from J, the junction kept 6 bases outside the gene matches. The DNA for the CDR3 is TGTGCCAGCAGCTCGACTAGCGGGGGGCGGATGAACACCGGGGAGCTGTTTTTT. Amino acids: CASSSTSGGRMNTGELFF.

The rearrangement joins TRBV9 to TRBJ2-4, with D possibly TRBD1 on 7 matching bases. Trimming took 3 bases from V and 6 from J, leaving 10 bases between them. CDR1 and CDR2 from the germline V gene are SGDLS and YYNGEE. This CDR3 comprises 13 residues. This CDR3 is CASSDRGGNIQYF. The CDR3 region has the DNA TGTGCCAGCAGCGACAGGGGAGGAAACATTCAGTACTTC. Using reference TRBV9 and TRBJ2-4 for the parts outside the CDR3, the full variable domain is DSGVTQTPKHLITATGQRVTLRCSPRSGDLSVYWYQQSLDQGLQFLIQYYNGEERAKGNILERFSAQQFPDLHSELNLSSLELGDSALYFCASSDRGGNIQYFGAGTRLSVL.

The gene calls are TRBV2 and TRBJ2-1; TRBD2 matches at 8 bases. Germline V gives CDR1 SNHLY, CDR2 FYNNEI. The V segment lost 3 bases and the J segment 4 bases; nucleotides outside the gene matches: 8. CDR3 size: 16 residues. The CDR3 spells CASSDGLAGIYNEQFF. Here the CDR3 DNA reads TGTGCCAGCAGTGATGGGTTAGCGGGAATTTACAATGAGCAGTTCTTC.

This chain links TRBV10-3 with TRBJ2-1; the match to TRBD2 covers 7 bases. In germline, CDR1 is ENHRY, CDR2 SYGVKD. The CDR3 covers 16 residues. Unmatched junction bases numbered 12, after V lost 6 bases and J lost 4 bases. The CDR3 reads CAISPSMAGDYNEQFF. CDR3 sequence (DNA): TGTGCCATCAGCCCGTCGATGGCGGGAGATTACAATGAGCAGTTCTTC.

V gene TRBV27 combines with J gene TRBJ2-1; 10 bases agree with TRBD2. V trimming: 0 bases; J trimming: 0 bases; junction bases outside the gene matches: 5. Germline V gives CDR1 MNHEY, CDR2 SMNVEV (reference sequence). This CDR3 has 18 residues. In DNA, the CDR3 is TGTGCCAGCAGTTTATCCTCTAGCGGGGGCCCCTCCTACAATGAGCAGTTCTTC. Protein sequence: CASSLSSSGGPSYNEQFF.

Note on this clone: At the DNA level, this CDR3 is encoded by other sequences in the same sample as well. The chain links TRBV27 to TRBJ1-6; D perhaps matches TRBD1 (5 bases). The CDR3 spans 13 residues. Trimming left V 3 bases short and J 9 bases short, with 9 bases between. CDR1 is MNHEY, CDR2 SMNVEV, per germline (reference sequence). The CDR3, as DNA: TGTGCCAGCAGTTTGACAGTCTCTTCACCCCTCCACTTT. Its protein product is CASSLTVSSPLHF.

The CDR3 region is CASRPNPGPPLETQYF. In DNA, the CDR3 is TGTGCCAGCAGGCCAAATCCGGGACCCCCCCTGGAGACCCAGTACTTC. The chain carries TRBV6-6 and TRBJ2-5; either TRBD1 or TRBD2 may supply D (5 bases each). Trimming left V 6 bases short and J 5 bases short, with 22 bases between. There are 16 residues in the CDR3. Germline CDR1 is MNHNY and CDR2 is SVGAGI (reference sequence).

The V call is TRBV7-2, the J call TRBJ2-7; D call uncertain. Germline loops: CDR1 SGHTA, CDR2 FQGNSA. The CDR3 has 12 amino acids. The V and J ends lost 4 bases and 3 bases respectively, with 7 bases between them. The CDR3 coding sequence is TGTGCCAGCAGCTCCCCCGACTACGAGCAGTACTTC. Translation: CASSSPDYEQYF.

V is TRBV4-3 and J is TRBJ2-2; no reliable D call. This CDR3 is 18 amino acids long. The germline V and J ends were trimmed by 4 bases and 4 bases, with 22 bases remaining between them. CDR1 is LGHNA, CDR2 YSLEER, per germline. The CDR3 nucleotides read TGCGCCAGCAGCCTAGTTCTCGGTGTAACGTCGAGCACCGGGGAGCTGTTTTTT. Translation gives CASSLVLGVTSSTGELFF.

This clone was seen once. The rearrangement links TRBV29-1 to TRBJ2-2; unclear D gene. This CDR3 spans 13 amino acids. Trimming took off 2 bases at V and 2 bases at J, with 6 bases between the two ends. Germline V gene lookup returns CDR1 SQVTM and CDR2 ANQGSEA. The CDR3 spells CSVESPNTGELFF. For the CDR3, the DNA is TGCAGCGTTGAAAGCCCCAACACCGGGGAGCTGTTTTTT.

This chain joins TRBV7-9 and TRBJ2-1, with a tentative D call TRBD2 (7 bases). The V end was cut by 1 base, the J end by 7 bases, with 17 bases between. The CDR3 length is 16 residues. Germline CDR1 reads SEHNR; CDR2 reads FQNEAQ (reference sequence). The CDR3 sequence: CASSLGGGLQGNEQFF. The DNA of the CDR3 is TGTGCCAGCAGCTTAGGGGGAGGGTTACAGGGTAATGAGCAGTTCTTC.

The chain has TRBV27 and TRBJ1-2; perhaps TRBD1 as D (5 bases). The V and J ends lost 3 bases and 4 bases respectively, with 12 bases between them. The CDR3 has 14 residues. From germline, CDR1 is MNHEY and CDR2 SMNVEV (reference sequence). In DNA, the CDR3 is TGTGCCAGCAGTTTTTCGGGGGGATCCTATGGCTACACCTTC. As protein: CASSFSGGSYGYTF.

The rearrangement links TRBV10-2 to TRBJ2-1; D not certain. This CDR3 comprises 13 residues. CDR1 is WSHSY and CDR2 is SAAADI in the germline V gene. The germline V and J ends were trimmed by 4 bases and 4 bases, with 8 bases remaining between them. The DNA of the CDR3 is TGCGCCAGCAGTGGTGTCTTATACAATGAGCAGTTCTTC. Residues: CASSGVLYNEQFF.

This chain links TRBV15 with TRBJ1-1; D not resolved. The V and J ends lost 0 bases and 0 bases respectively, with 2 bases between them. CDR3 length equals 13 residues. Germline V gives CDR1 LNHNV, CDR2 YYDKDF (reference sequence). The CDR3, as DNA: TGTGCCACCAGCAGAGATATGAACACTGAAGCTTTCTTT. Protein: CATSRDMNTEAFF.

The V call is TRBV6-1, the J call TRBJ1-3; maybe TRBD1 (5 bases). The CDR3 is made up of 16 amino acids. Germline CDR1 and CDR2: MNHNS and SASEGT. V gave up 1 base and J gave up 8 bases, with 18 bases separating them. The CDR3 DNA reads as TGTGCCAGCAGTGAAGTGGGGCAGGAGCAGATACACACCATATATTTT. This gives the protein CASSEVGQEQIHTIYF.

This rearrangement joins TRBV28 to TRBJ2-7; 8 bases are shared with TRBD1. CDR1 and CDR2 (germline): MDHEN, SYDVKM. With V trimmed by 5 bases and J by 2 bases, 5 bases remained unmatched. This CDR3 is built from 14 residues. The DNA for the CDR3 is TGTGCCAGCAGTCCCCAGGGGGCGACCTACGAGCAGTACTTC. It translates to CASSPQGATYEQYF.

The rearrangement links TRBV7-2 to TRBJ2-1, with 11 bases aligning to TRBD2. The V gene end was trimmed by 5 bases and the J gene end by 6 bases; junction bases not matched to a gene: 9. CDR3 length: 16 residues. The V gene's germline CDR1 is SGHTA and CDR2 FQGNSA. Here the CDR3 DNA reads TGTGCCAGCAGCCTAGGCTCTAGCGGGGGGACCAATGAGCAGTTCTTC. It is translated as CASSLGSSGGTNEQFF.

V gene TRBV4-1 combines with J gene TRBJ2-7; D is ambiguous. V lost 2 bases to trimming and J lost 2 bases, with 22 bases between them. CDR1 is MGHRA and CDR2 is YSYEKL in the germline V gene. This CDR3 is built from 18 residues. The CDR3 region has the DNA TGCGCCAGCAGCCAAAGTCTGTCTATTAAGGGCAGCCCCTACGAGCAGTACTTC. As protein: CASSQSLSIKGSPYEQYF.

The chain carries TRBV6-5 and TRBJ2-5; 7 bases are a match to TRBD1. Trimming at V came to 7 bases and at J to 3 bases, leaving 5 bases not matched to a gene. The CDR3 has 13 residues. CDR1 and CDR2 (germline): MNHEY, SVGAGI. Written as DNA, the CDR3 is TGTGCCAGCAATGACAGGGTAGAAGAGACCCAGTACTTC. It encodes CASNDRVEETQYF.

J is TRBJ1-4 and V is TRBV7-9; possible D gene TRBD1, 6 bases. The V end was cut by 8 bases, the J end by 1 base, with 8 bases between. CDR3 size: 13 residues. Germline V gene data show CDR1 as SEHNR and CDR2 as FQNEAQ (reference sequence). CDR3 sequence reads: CASLRGTNEKLFF. CDR3 coding DNA: TGTGCCAGCCTCAGGGGAACTAATGAAAAACTGTTTTTT.

The chain links TRBV4-2 to TRBJ2-5; 7 positions agree with TRBD2. The CDR3 length is 16 residues. V gave up 0 bases and J gave up 1 base; unmatched junction bases: 5. Germline V lookup: CDR1 LGHNA, CDR2 YNFKEQ. The CDR3 protein is CASSQEAGLPQETQYF. The CDR3 DNA reads TGTGCCAGCAGCCAAGAAGCGGGGCTACCCCAAGAGACCCAGTACTTC.

The chain couples TRBV5-1 to TRBJ1-1; D unresolved. Per the germline V gene, CDR1 is SGHRS and CDR2 is YFSETQ. V was shortened by 3 bases and J by 3 bases, with 21 bases between the two germline ends. This CDR3 has 17 residues. The CDR3 is CASSSFYYSVEDTEAFF. The CDR3 nucleotides are TGCGCCAGCAGCTCATTTTACTACTCGGTTGAGGACACTGAAGCTTTCTTT. Full variable domain (remainder filled in from reference TRBV5-1 and TRBJ1-1): KAGVTQTPRYLIKTRGQQVTLSCSPISGHRSVSWYQQTPGQGLQFLFEYFSETQRNKGNFPGRFSGRQFSNSRSEMNVSTLELGDSALYLCASSSFYYSVEDTEAFFGQGTRLTVV.

The chain joins TRBV10-3 to TRBJ2-7; TRBD2 agrees at 13 bases. This CDR3 spans 15 amino acids. Germline CDR1 ENHRY, CDR2 SYGVKD. After removal of 5 bases from V and 2 bases from J, the junction contained 3 bases not matched to a gene. The CDR3 DNA sequence: TGTGCCATCAGTATCGGACTAGCGGGAGCCTACGAGCAGTACTTC. It translates to CAISIGLAGAYEQYF.

This chain uses TRBV7-9 with TRBJ2-7, with D perhaps TRBD1 (6 bases). V was trimmed by 0 bases and J by 5 bases, leaving 14 bases between them. Germline CDR1 and CDR2: SEHNR and FQNEAQ (reference sequence). There are 15 residues in the CDR3. CDR3 sequence: CASSLASYRVDEQYF. In DNA, the CDR3 is TGTGCCAGCAGCTTAGCGAGCTACAGGGTGGACGAGCAGTACTTC.

V is TRBV5-1 and J is TRBJ1-1, with 7 bases that match TRBD1. Germline values: CDR1 SGHRS, CDR2 YFSETQ. Unmatched junction bases numbered 10, after V lost 4 bases and J lost 4 bases. CDR3 length: 15 residues. The CDR3: CASSEEGAPVTEAFF. The CDR3 region has the DNA TGCGCCAGCAGCGAGGAGGGGGCGCCGGTCACTGAAGCTTTCTTT.